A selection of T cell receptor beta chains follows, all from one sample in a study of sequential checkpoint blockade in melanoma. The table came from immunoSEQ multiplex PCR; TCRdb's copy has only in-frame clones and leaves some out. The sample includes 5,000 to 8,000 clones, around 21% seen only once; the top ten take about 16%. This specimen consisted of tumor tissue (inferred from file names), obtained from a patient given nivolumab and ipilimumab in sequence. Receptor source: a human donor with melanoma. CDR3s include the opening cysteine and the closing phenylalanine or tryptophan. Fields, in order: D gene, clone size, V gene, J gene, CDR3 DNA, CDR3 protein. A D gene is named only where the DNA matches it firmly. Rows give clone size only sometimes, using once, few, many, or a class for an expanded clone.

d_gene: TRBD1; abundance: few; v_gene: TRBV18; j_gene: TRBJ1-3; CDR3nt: TGTGCCAGCTCACCCCAGGGGGTCTCTGGAAACACCATATATTTT; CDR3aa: CASSPQGVSGNTIYF
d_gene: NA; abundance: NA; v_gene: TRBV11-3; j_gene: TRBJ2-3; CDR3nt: TGTGCCAGCAGCTTAGGGGGTAGCTCAGATACGCAGTATTTT; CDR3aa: CASSLGGSSDTQYF
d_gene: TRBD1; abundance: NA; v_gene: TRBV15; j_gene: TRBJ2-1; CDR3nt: TGTGCCACCAGCAGAGTTGGTTACGGGACAGGGGTTGTAGAGCATCAGTTCTTC; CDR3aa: CATSRVGYGTGVVEHQFF
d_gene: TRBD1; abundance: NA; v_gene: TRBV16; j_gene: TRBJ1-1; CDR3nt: TGTGCCAGCAGCCAATCTTCACAGGGGAGCACTGAAGCTTTCTTT; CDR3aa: CASSQSSQGSTEAFF
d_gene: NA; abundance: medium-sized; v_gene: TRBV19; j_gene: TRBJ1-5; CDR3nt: TGTGCCAGCGGGCTTGGGGGAGTTCAGCCCCAGCATTTT; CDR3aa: CASGLGGVQPQHF
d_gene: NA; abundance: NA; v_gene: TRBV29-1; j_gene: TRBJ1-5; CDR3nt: TGCAGCGCCGGGGGCCCCAATCAGCCCCAGCATTTT; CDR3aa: CSAGGPNQPQHF
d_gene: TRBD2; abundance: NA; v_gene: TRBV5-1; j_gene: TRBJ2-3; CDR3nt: TGCGCCAGCAGCTTGGAGGGACTAGCGTTGGTTGCAGATACGCAGTATTTT; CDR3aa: CASSLEGLALVADTQYF
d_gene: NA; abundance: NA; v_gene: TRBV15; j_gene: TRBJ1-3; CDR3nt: TGTGCCACCAGCCCTGGGACGGCTGGAAACACCATATATTTT; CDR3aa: CATSPGTAGNTIYF
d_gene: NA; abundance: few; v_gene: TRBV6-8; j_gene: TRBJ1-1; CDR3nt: TGTGCCAGCAGTGTCCCCCGAGTCCACGCTTTCTTT; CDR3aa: CASSVPRVHAFF
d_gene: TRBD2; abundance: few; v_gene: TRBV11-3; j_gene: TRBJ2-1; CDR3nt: TGTGCCAGCAGAAGTAGGCAGGGGACTAGCGGCAATCATGAGCAGTTCTTC; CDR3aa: CASRSRQGTSGNHEQFF
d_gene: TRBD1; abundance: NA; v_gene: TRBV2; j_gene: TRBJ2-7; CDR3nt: TGTGCCTCCGAAAGTCAGGGGGCTGGCGAGCAGTACTTC; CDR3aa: CASESQGAGEQYF
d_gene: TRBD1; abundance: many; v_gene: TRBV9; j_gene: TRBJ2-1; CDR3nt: TGTGCCAGCAGCGACGAGGGGACAGGGGCTGCCTATGAGCAGTTCTTC; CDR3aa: CASSDEGTGAAYEQFF
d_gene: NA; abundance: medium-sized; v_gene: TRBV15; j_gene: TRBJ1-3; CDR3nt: TGTGCCACCAGCAGAGATGGGCAGATCTCTGGAAACACCATATATTTT; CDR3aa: CATSRDGQISGNTIYF
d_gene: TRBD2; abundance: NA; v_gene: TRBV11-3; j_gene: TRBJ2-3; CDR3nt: TGTGCCAGCAGCTTCAAAGCGGGGGGGCTCAGGGGTCGAGATACGCAGTATTTT; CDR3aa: CASSFKAGGLRGRDTQYF
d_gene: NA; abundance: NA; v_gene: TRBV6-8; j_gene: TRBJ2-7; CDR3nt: TGTGCCAGCAGTTACCCCTCCACGGCGTACGAGCAGTACTTC; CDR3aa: CASSYPSTAYEQYF